This T cell receptor beta chain was identified during a study of T cell clones after liver transplantation. Repertoires were generated with immunoSEQ multiplex PCR, while TCRdb's copy carries only in-frame clones and drops some. The sample has about 120,000 clones, about nine tenths seen once. With V trimmed by 0 bases and J by 0 bases, 4 bases remained unmatched. Germline V lookup: CDR1 SGDLS, CDR2 YYNGEE. This CDR3 is 16 amino acids long. Here the sequenced sample was CD4+ T cells from blood, taken 12 months after liver transplant. This chain joins TRBV9 and TRBJ2-7; 9 bases are a match to TRBD2. The sequence was collected from a human patient who received a liver transplant. Part of the T cell pool may stem from the graft donor. The DNA of the CDR3 is TGTGCCAGCAGCGTAGGCGCGGGAGGGAGCTCCTACGAGCAGTACTTC. Translating gives CASSVGAGGSSYEQYF.